The 28 T cell receptor beta chains in this list originate from one sample, sequenced in a study of T cell responses to AZD1222 COVID-19 vaccine. Using immunoSEQ multiplex PCR, the repertoire was profiled, and TCRdb retains in-frame clones only, with some absent. Of roughly 200,000 clones in the sample, 85% to 90% were seen once. The source material was peripheral blood, sampled on day 0 of AZD1222 vaccination. These receptors all stem from an adult in good health.

The chain uses TRBV9 and TRBJ1-4; a possible D gene is TRBD1 (6 bases). The CDR3 is 15 amino acids. CDR1 is SGDLS and CDR2 is YYNGEE in the germline V gene. V dropped 6 bases and J dropped 0 bases, with 12 bases sitting between them. CDR3 residues: CASKRTASTNEKLFF. For the CDR3, the DNA is TGTGCCAGCAAACGGACAGCCTCAACTAATGAAAAACTGTTTTTT.

A few counts support this clone. The rearrangement joins TRBV4-1 to TRBJ1-2, with D unclear. V lost 1 base to trimming and J lost 4 bases, with 10 bases between them. This CDR3 spans 14 amino acids. Germline CDR1 reads MGHRA; CDR2 reads YSYEKL. The CDR3 reads CASSQGVTVYGYTF. The CDR3 DNA follows: TGCGCCAGCAGCCAAGGCGTCACCGTCTATGGCTACACCTTC.

J is TRBJ2-1 and V is TRBV3-1 (or the pseudogene TRBV3-2), with D tentatively TRBD1 (6 bases). CDR1 and CDR2 from the germline V gene are LGHDT and YNNKEL (reference sequence). V lost 4 bases, J lost 2 bases, and 15 bases lay in between. The CDR3 consists of 16 residues. The DNA for the CDR3 is TGTGCCAGCAGCCTTACCGGGACATTGACCTACAATGAGCAGTTCTTC. Protein product: CASSLTGTLTYNEQFF.

This clone appeared a single time. The rearrangement links TRBV29-1 to TRBJ2-1; either TRBD1 or TRBD2 may fit D (5 bases each). This CDR3 comprises 12 residues. Germline assignment: CDR1 SQVTM and CDR2 ANQGSEA. Trimming left V 7 bases short and J 4 bases short, with 11 bases between. The DNA for the CDR3 is TGCAGCGGCCGGGACGGGTACAATGAGCAGTTCTTC. Protein: CSGRDGYNEQFF.

This chain connects TRBV7-2 to TRBJ1-6; D is uncertain. CDR3 length: 15 amino acids. In germline, CDR1 is SGHTA, CDR2 FQGNSA. V gave up 1 base and J gave up 0 bases, with 4 bases separating them. The CDR3 spells CASSLVSSYNSPLHF. The CDR3, as DNA: TGTGCCAGCAGCTTAGTGAGCTCCTATAATTCACCCCTCCACTTT.

The chain uses TRBV5-1 and TRBJ2-3; the match to TRBD2 covers 13 bases. This CDR3 is built from 16 residues. Germline loops: CDR1 SGHRS, CDR2 YFSETQ. V shed 5 bases, J shed 3 bases, and the junction held 6 bases outside the gene matches. CDR3 DNA sequence: TGCGCCAGCAGGACCGGGACTAGCGGGAATACAGATACGCAGTATTTT. The encoded protein is CASRTGTSGNTDTQYF.

This chain uses TRBV3-1 (or the pseudogene TRBV3-2) with TRBJ1-2; D remains unclear. Trimming took 1 base from V and 6 from J, leaving 9 bases between them. Germline V gives CDR1 LGHDT, CDR2 YNNKEL (reference sequence). This CDR3 is 13 amino acids long. The CDR3 loop is CASSQGQRHGYTF. The CDR3 nucleotides read TGTGCCAGCAGCCAAGGCCAACGCCATGGCTACACCTTC.

The CDR3, as DNA: TGTGCCATCAGTTTTCTAGCGGGTAACACCGGGGAGCTGTTTTTT. It translates to CAISFLAGNTGELFF. The chain is built from TRBV10-3 and TRBJ2-2; 8 bases align to TRBD2. Looked up from germline, CDR1 is ENHRY and CDR2 is SYGVKD. Trimming cost V 5 bases and J 2 bases; bases outside gene matches: 4. CDR3 length: 15 amino acids.

The chain recombines TRBV6-2 or TRBV6-3 with TRBJ1-5, with a weak D call TRBD1 (5 bases). Trimming removed 6 bases from V and 3 bases from J, with 18 bases in between. Germline assignment: CDR1 MNHEY and CDR2 SVGEGT. The CDR3 consists of 16 residues. The CDR3 sequence is CASSLHGRGDNQPQHF. The DNA of the CDR3 is TGTGCCAGCAGCTTACACGGGCGAGGGGACAATCAGCCCCAGCATTTT.

This clone was seen a handful of times. This sequence joins TRBV6-5 and TRBJ2-7, with D perhaps matching TRBD1 or TRBD2 (5 bases each). Trimming pared 7 bases from V and 2 bases from J, leaving 12 bases between. The germline V gene has CDR1 MNHEY and CDR2 SVGAGI. This CDR3 spans 13 amino acids. The CDR3 region is CASKRGRTYEQYF. The DNA for the CDR3 is TGTGCCAGCAAACGGGGACGGACCTACGAGCAGTACTTC.

The chain uses TRBV5-1 and TRBJ2-7; TRBD1 aligns across 7 bases. Germline values: CDR1 SGHRS, CDR2 YFSETQ. V shed 4 bases and J 4 bases; nucleotides not matched to a gene: 11. The CDR3 has 15 residues. CDR3 loop: CASSIDRESNYEQYF. The CDR3 DNA sequence: TGCGCCAGCAGCATCGACAGGGAGTCAAATTACGAGCAGTACTTC. Using reference TRBV5-1 and TRBJ2-7 for the parts outside the CDR3, the full variable domain is KAGVTQTPRYLIKTRGQQVTLSCSPISGHRSVSWYQQTPGQGLQFLFEYFSETQRNKGNFPGRFSGRQFSNSRSEMNVSTLELGDSALYLCASSIDRESNYEQYFGPGTRLTVT.

The V call is TRBV19, the J call TRBJ1-1; TRBD1 is a possible D gene (5 bases). V dropped 1 base and J dropped 1 base, with 7 bases sitting between them. The CDR3 loop spans 14 amino acids. From germline, CDR1 is LNHDA and CDR2 SQIVND (reference sequence). The CDR3 DNA reads TGTGCCAGTAGTATAGGACAGCCGAACACTGAAGCTTTCTTT. Protein product: CASSIGQPNTEAFF.

Here the CDR3 reads CASSPPAGAGNQPQHF. The DNA for the CDR3 is TGTGCCAGTAGTCCCCCGGCAGGGGCTGGCAATCAGCCCCAGCATTTT. This chain links TRBV19 with TRBJ1-5; the D gene is possibly TRBD1 (6 bases). The CDR3 has 16 residues. The germline CDR1 and CDR2 sequences are LNHDA and SQIVND (reference sequence). The V end was cut by 5 bases, the J end by 2 bases, with 16 bases between.

The rearrangement links TRBV18 to TRBJ1-5; 10 nucleotides align to TRBD1. The CDR3 spans 18 residues. Germline trimming cut 2 bases from V and 0 bases from J; bases unmatched to any gene: 7. CDR1 and CDR2 (germline): KGHSH, LQKENI. In DNA, the CDR3 is TGTGCCAGCTCACCAGGGACAGGGGATTTTTATAGCAATCAGCCCCAGCATTTT. Amino acids: CASSPGTGDFYSNQPQHF.

The gene calls are TRBV7-2 and TRBJ2-1; 8 positions match TRBD1. Germline V gene lookup returns CDR1 SGHTA and CDR2 FQGNSA. This CDR3 is 15 amino acids long. V dropped 5 bases and J dropped 4; count of bases not matched to a gene: 7. CDR3 sequence: CASSRTGGMYNEQFF. For the CDR3, the DNA is TGTGCCAGCAGCCGTACAGGGGGAATGTACAATGAGCAGTTCTTC.

V is TRBV5-8 and J is TRBJ2-1; 15 bases are a match to TRBD2. There are 19 residues in the CDR3. The V gene's germline CDR1 is SGHTS and CDR2 YDEGEE. V lost 2 bases to trimming and J lost 0 bases; unmatched junction nucleotides: 6. Here the CDR3 reads CASSFQGLAGGLSYNEQFF. CDR3 sequence (DNA): TGTGCCAGCAGCTTTCAGGGACTAGCGGGGGGCCTCTCCTACAATGAGCAGTTCTTC.

The J gene is TRBJ1-1, the V gene TRBV6-2 or TRBV6-3; D unresolved. Trimming stripped 2 bases from V and 1 base from J, with 5 bases between. The CDR3 is made up of 13 amino acids. Per germline, CDR1 MNHEY and CDR2 SVGEGT. CDR3 coding DNA: TGTGCCAGCAGTTACGGTCAGAACACTGAAGCTTTCTTT. Protein: CASSYGQNTEAFF.

The J gene is TRBJ2-2, the V gene TRBV19; 10 nucleotides align to TRBD2. J gave up 5 bases and V 7 bases, and 13 bases lay outside the gene matches. The CDR3 is 17 amino acids. Per germline, CDR1 LNHDA and CDR2 SQIVND (reference sequence). CDR3 coding DNA: TGTGCCAGTACTCCTCGGGGGCTAGCGGGAGATACCGGGGAGCTGTTTTTT. The encoded protein is CASTPRGLAGDTGELFF. Full variable domain (missing parts from reference TRBV19 and TRBJ2-2): DGGITQSPKYLFRKEGQNVTLSCEQNLNHDAMYWYRQDPGQGLRLIYYSQIVNDFQKGDIAEGYSVSREKKESFPLTVTSAQKNPTAFYLCASTPRGLAGDTGELFFGEGSRLTVL.

This sequence joins TRBV29-1 and TRBJ1-2; D is ambiguous. From germline, CDR1 is SQVTM and CDR2 ANQGSEA. Trimming took off 2 bases at V and 4 bases at J, with 11 bases between the two ends. The CDR3 totals 13 residues. The CDR3 region is CSVELGGGYGYTF. The CDR3 DNA reads TGCAGCGTTGAATTGGGTGGCGGCTATGGCTACACCTTC. Complete variable domain (other parts from reference TRBV29-1 and TRBJ1-2): SAVISQKPSRDICQRGTSLTIQCQVDSQVTMMFWYRQQPGQSLTLIATANQGSEATYESGFVIDKFPISRPNLTFSTLTVSNMSPEDSSIYLCSVELGGGYGYTFGSGTRLTVV.

The gene calls are TRBV5-1 and TRBJ1-5; D unclear. Trimming removed 2 bases at V and 6 bases at J, with 9 bases between. This CDR3 is built from 13 residues. CDR1 is SGHRS, CDR2 YFSETQ, per germline. The CDR3, as DNA: TGCGCCAGCAGCTTATATCAAGGTCAGCCCCAGCATTTT. This codes for CASSLYQGQPQHF.

V is TRBV5-5 and J is TRBJ1-1, with D unclear. Germline lookup yields CDR1 SGHKS and CDR2 YYEKEE (reference sequence). Trimming stripped 2 bases from V and 1 base from J, with 3 bases between. The CDR3 has 12 amino acids. In nucleotides, the CDR3 is TGTGCCAGCAGCTTTGGGAACACTGAAGCTTTCTTT. The encoded protein is CASSFGNTEAFF.

The chain links TRBV7-3 to TRBJ2-2; 9 bases line up with TRBD2. Germline CDR1 reads SGHTA; CDR2 reads FQGTGA. Losses at the gene ends were 0 bases for V and 7 bases for J; bases not matched to a gene: 6. The CDR3 length is 16 residues. CDR3 residues: CASSLTSGGFYGELFF. CDR3 DNA: TGTGCCAGCAGCTTAACTAGCGGGGGATTCTACGGGGAGCTGTTTTTT.

This clone was seen a few times. The chain is built from TRBV18 and TRBJ2-1; tentatively, D is TRBD2 (7 bases). Per the germline V gene, CDR1 is KGHSH and CDR2 is LQKENI. V dropped 0 bases and J dropped 4 bases, with 19 bases sitting between them. The CDR3 is made up of 18 amino acids. The chain's CDR3 is CASSPPQEGGASYNEQFF. The CDR3 DNA reads TGTGCCAGCTCACCACCGCAGGAGGGGGGGGCCTCTTACAATGAGCAGTTCTTC.

In its sample, this clone was seen once. DNA of the CDR3: TGCGCCAGCAGCTGGGGTCCCGGGACAGGGGATGAGCAGTTCTTC. Amino acids: CASSWGPGTGDEQFF. The rearrangement uses TRBV4-1 and TRBJ2-1, with TRBD1 matching 10 bases. Germline CDR1 reads MGHRA; CDR2 reads YSYEKL. V lost 5 bases to trimming and J lost 8 bases; unmatched junction nucleotides: 9. The CDR3 is 15 amino acids.

The rearrangement joins TRBV28 to TRBJ2-7; TRBD2 is a possible D gene (6 bases). The germline CDR1 and CDR2 sequences are MDHEN and SYDVKM. The CDR3 spans 10 residues. Trimming removed 11 bases from V and 2 bases from J, with 7 bases in between. The CDR3 sequence is CAAGTYEQYF. For the CDR3, the DNA is TGTGCCGCGGGGACCTACGAGCAGTACTTC.

The chain uses TRBV7-2 and TRBJ1-2; no clear D. This CDR3 is built from 17 residues. From germline, CDR1 is SGHTA and CDR2 FQGNSA. V dropped 1 base and J dropped 3 bases, with 18 bases sitting between them. CDR3 region: CASSLDRKADLYYGYTF. CDR3 in DNA: TGTGCCAGCAGCTTAGATAGGAAGGCAGACCTCTACTATGGCTACACCTTC.

This clone was recorded once. The chain employs TRBV27 and TRBJ1-6; the D gene is possibly TRBD1 (5 bases). Germline V gene sequence: CDR1 MNHEY, CDR2 SMNVEV (reference sequence). Trimming took 5 bases from V and 14 from J, leaving 13 bases between them. CDR3 length: 12 amino acids. The CDR3: CASSLPGGALHF. CDR3 DNA: TGTGCCAGCAGTCTCCCGGGGGGAGCCCTCCACTTT.

The chain joins TRBV7-2 to TRBJ1-4, with D possibly matching TRBD1 (5 bases). This CDR3 is 15 amino acids long. CDR1 and CDR2 from the germline V gene are SGHTA and FQGNSA. V dropped 1 base and J dropped 5 bases, with 11 bases sitting between them. Here the CDR3 reads CASSLVGPPNEKLFF. CDR3 in DNA: TGTGCCAGCAGCTTAGTGGGGCCCCCCAATGAAAAACTGTTTTTT.